The 29 T cell receptor beta chains given below trace back to one sample, sequenced in a study of CD8 T cells in ankylosing spondylitis (dated by TCRdb to about 2017). Library construction relied on 5' RACE. The listed sequencing device is Illumina HiSeq 2500. The raw public data were reprocessed by TCRdb itself: fastp quality trimming at Q25, MiXCR clonotype calling, in-frame beta chains only. Merged by CDR3 protein, the rows form single entries marked with the most common genes and DNA. This sample holds just under 350,000 distinct CDR3 sequences; approximately 14% were observed only once. 0.95% to 1.4% of the sample rests with the top ten. Sequencing was carried out using blood, either unsorted or a sorted T cell fraction (not recorded which). The receptors shown here come from a male donor with ankylosing spondylitis or in good health (not recorded which).

This clonotype appeared a few times. The CDR3 loop reads CASSFTRGDTQYF. CDR3 bases: TGTGCCAGCAGCTTTACCCGGGGGGATACGCAGTATTTT. V usage is TRBV5-8 and J usage is TRBJ2-3, with a weak D call TRBD2 (6 bases). This CDR3 spans 13 amino acids. Germline V gene sequence: CDR1 SGHTS, CDR2 YDEGEE. V shed 2 bases and J shed 6 bases, with 10 bases lying between them.

The table lists this clonotype with a few counts. This sequence joins TRBV7-9 and TRBJ2-7; TRBD2 aligns across 9 bases. Unmatched junction bases numbered 8, after V lost 5 bases and J lost 3 bases. The germline V gene encodes CDR1 SEHNR and CDR2 FQNEAQ (reference sequence). The CDR3 spans 15 residues. The CDR3 protein is CASSALAGAVYEQYF. In DNA form, the CDR3 reads TGTGCCAGCAGCGCCTTAGCGGGAGCCGTCTACGAGCAGTACTTC.

The chain couples TRBV25-1 to TRBJ1-1; the D is unclear. The V end lost 2 bases, the J end lost 0 bases, and 10 bases lay between the germline ends. The CDR3 is 15 residues long. CDR1 and CDR2 (germline): MGHDK, SYGVNS. The CDR3 region has the DNA TGTGCCAGCAGTGAAGGGTGGGCCGTGAACACTGAAGCTTTCTTT. This sequence encodes CASSEGWAVNTEAFF.

CDR3 region: CSARDWASQETQYF. CDR3 bases: TGCAGTGCTAGAGATTGGGCAAGCCAAGAGACCCAGTACTTC. The chain combines TRBV20-1 with TRBJ2-5; D remains ambiguous. Germline V lookup: CDR1 DFQATT, CDR2 SNEGSKA (reference sequence). V gave up 0 bases and J gave up 1 base, with 9 bases separating them. The CDR3 covers 14 residues.

The rearrangement uses TRBV7-6 and TRBJ2-1, with a possible D match to TRBD1 (6 bases). V lost 5 bases and J 2 bases, leaving 16 bases between the germline ends. CDR3 length equals 16 residues. Per germline, CDR1 SGHVS and CDR2 FNYEAQ. The CDR3 is CASSARGSSAYNEQFF. The CDR3 DNA reads as TGTGCCAGCAGCGCCAGGGGCTCCTCAGCCTACAATGAGCAGTTCTTC. Complete variable domain (other parts from reference TRBV7-6 and TRBJ2-1): GAGVSQSPRYKVTKRGQDVALRCDPISGHVSLYWYRQALGQGPEFLTYFNYEAQQDKSGLPNDRFSAERPEGSISTLTIQRTEQRDSAMYRCASSARGSSAYNEQFFGPGTRLTVL.

V and J are TRBV10-3 and TRBJ2-1, with a weak D call TRBD1 (5 bases). The germline V and J ends were trimmed by 6 bases and 0 bases, with 12 bases remaining between them. Germline loops: CDR1 ENHRY, CDR2 SYGVKD. The CDR3 length is 15 residues. The CDR3 loop reads CAIRADRFSYNEQFF. The CDR3, as DNA: TGTGCCATCAGAGCCGACAGATTCTCCTACAATGAGCAGTTCTTC.

This clonotype occurred a few times. The J gene is TRBJ1-2, the V gene TRBV7-2; D remains ambiguous. The germline V and J ends were trimmed by 1 base and 4 bases, with 10 bases remaining between them. The CDR3 loop spans 14 amino acids. Germline assignment: CDR1 SGHTA and CDR2 FQGNSA. Written as DNA, the CDR3 is TGTGCCAGCAGCTTAGGGAAGGCTTTCTATGGCTACACCTTC. This codes for CASSLGKAFYGYTF.

This clonotype was counted a single time. This sequence joins TRBV5-6 and TRBJ2-3; 8 nucleotides match TRBD2. The junction had 13 bases not matched to a gene; V was cut back by 4 bases and J by 3 bases. There are 17 residues in the CDR3. The germline gives CDR1 SGHDT, CDR2 YYEEEE. In DNA, the CDR3 is TGTGCCAGCAGCAACCCGAATTTACTAGCGGTTACAGATACGCAGTATTTT. It is translated as CASSNPNLLAVTDTQYF.

There are many counts of this clonotype. The chain links TRBV27 to TRBJ2-5; D gene unclear. In germline, CDR1 is MNHEY, CDR2 SMNVEV (reference sequence). There are 14 residues in the CDR3. Between the trimmed V and J ends, which lost 5 bases and 7 bases, there was a span of 17 bases. The DNA of the CDR3 is TGTGCCAGCAGTCCCCCCGGGTCCACGGCGACCCAGTACTTC. Its protein product is CASSPPGSTATQYF.

This clonotype was counted only a few times. The chain is built from TRBV7-9 and TRBJ2-3; 11 bases map to TRBD2. V shed 8 bases, J shed 0 bases, and the junction held 4 bases outside the gene matches. The CDR3 has 15 amino acids. Germline CDR1 and CDR2: SEHNR and FQNEAQ (reference sequence). This CDR3 is CASGRTSGSTDTQYF. CDR3 DNA sequence: TGTGCCAGCGGGAGGACTAGCGGGAGCACAGATACGCAGTATTTT.

This clonotype was observed many times. The V gene is TRBV12-3 or TRBV12-4, the J gene TRBJ2-5; 9 nucleotides agree with TRBD1. This CDR3 has 13 amino acids. V lost 7 bases, J lost 5 bases, and 5 bases stayed unmatched. CDR3 amino acids: CASNKGQGETQYF. CDR3 bases: TGTGCCAGCAACAAGGGACAGGGTGAGACCCAGTACTTC.

This clonotype was counted a few times. The chain joins TRBV14 to TRBJ2-3; no firm D call. The CDR3 is 14 residues long. CDR1 and CDR2 from the germline V gene are SGHDN and FVKESK. The V and J ends lost 5 bases and 3 bases respectively, with 12 bases between them. The DNA of the CDR3 is TGTGCCAGCAGCGTCCCCGGGTTTACAGATACGCAGTATTTT. It specifies CASSVPGFTDTQYF.

This clonotype came up many times. This chain uses TRBV12-3 or TRBV12-4 with TRBJ1-4, with D possibly being TRBD1 (5 bases). The CDR3 has 13 residues. V gave up 10 bases and J gave up 1 base, with 10 bases separating them. The CDR3 DNA is TGTGCCACCGGAGGGGTAACTAATGAAAAACTGTTTTTT. As protein: CATGGVTNEKLFF.

In its sample, this clonotype was seen a few times. The chain couples TRBV18 to TRBJ1-1; 7 bases match TRBD1. Trimming cost V 6 bases and J 1 base; bases outside gene matches: 2. CDR3 length: 13 amino acids. Germline V CDR1 and CDR2: KGHSH, LQKENI. The CDR3, as DNA: TGTGCCAGCTCCACAGGGGCGAACACTGAAGCTTTCTTT. This gives the protein CASSTGANTEAFF.

This chain links TRBV5-6 with TRBJ1-2, with TRBD1 matching 12 bases. Germline V gene data show CDR1 as SGHDT and CDR2 as YYEEEE. J gave up 2 bases and V 5 bases, and 7 bases lay outside the gene matches. The CDR3 is 16 amino acids. Here the CDR3 DNA reads TGTGCCAGCAGATTCCAGGGGACAGGGGGCAACTATGGCTACACCTTC. It specifies CASRFQGTGGNYGYTF.

In its sample, this clonotype was seen a few times. The V call is TRBV18, the J call TRBJ2-3, with 8 bases aligning to TRBD2. In germline, CDR1 is KGHSH, CDR2 LQKENI. The CDR3 sequence is 18 residues long. The junction had 15 bases not matched to a gene; V was cut back by 6 bases and J by 1 base. CDR3 region: CASSPLPTSGGRTDTQYF. The CDR3 nucleotides are TGTGCCAGCTCTCCTCTCCCTACGAGCGGGGGTCGCACAGATACGCAGTATTTT.

This clonotype was detected ten times or more. The chain employs TRBV28 and TRBJ2-1; D call uncertain. The CDR3 has 13 residues. Germline values: CDR1 MDHEN, CDR2 SYDVKM. V was shortened by 8 bases and J by 3 bases, with 11 bases between the two germline ends. In nucleotides, the CDR3 is TGTGCCAGCTATTCCGCGGACTACAATGAGCAGTTCTTC. This encodes CASYSADYNEQFF.

This clonotype was found a few times. The rearrangement links TRBV4-1 to TRBJ2-5; TRBD1 might be the D (6 bases). There are 15 residues in the CDR3. The germline gives CDR1 MGHRA, CDR2 YSYEKL. V was cut by 4 bases and J by 2 bases, with 14 bases left in between. Here the CDR3 reads CASSPQQGLQETQYF. The DNA for the CDR3 is TGCGCCAGCAGCCCTCAACAGGGCTTACAAGAGACCCAGTACTTC.

This clonotype was counted between two and nine times. This chain's CDR3 is CASGDNRRGYTEAFF. CDR3 sequence (DNA): TGCGCCAGCGGGGACAATCGAAGGGGTTACACTGAAGCTTTCTTT. The V call is TRBV5-1, the J call TRBJ1-1; TRBD1 is a possible D gene (6 bases). Germline loops: CDR1 SGHRS, CDR2 YFSETQ. Trimming left V 7 bases short and J 3 bases short, with 19 bases between. There are 15 residues in the CDR3. Looking up the rest from reference TRBV5-1 and TRBJ1-1 gives the full variable domain: KAGVTQTPRYLIKTRGQQVTLSCSPISGHRSVSWYQQTPGQGLQFLFEYFSETQRNKGNFPGRFSGRQFSNSRSEMNVSTLELGDSALYLCASGDNRRGYTEAFFGQGTRLTVV.

The genes are TRBV6-1 and TRBJ2-1; 13 nucleotides align to TRBD2. This CDR3 is built from 15 residues. Germline loops: CDR1 MNHNS, CDR2 SASEGT. Trimming at V came to 6 bases and at J to 6 bases, leaving 5 bases not matched to a gene. CDR3 nucleotides: TGTGCCAGCAGCTCAACTAGCGGGAGGGCCAATGAGCAGTTCTTC. Residues: CASSSTSGRANEQFF.

This clonotype was counted ten times or more. This chain links TRBV5-1 with TRBJ2-7; D gene unclear. Germline V gene lookup returns CDR1 SGHRS and CDR2 YFSETQ. This CDR3 is 14 amino acids long. Trimming took off 2 bases at V and 0 bases at J, with 9 bases between the two ends. Written as DNA, the CDR3 is TGCGCCAGCAGCTTTAGAACCTACTCCTACGAGCAGTACTTC. As protein: CASSFRTYSYEQYF.

The CDR3 DNA sequence: TGCGCCAGCAGCTTGGATCCAGGAAACATTCAGTACTTC. It is translated as CASSLDPGNIQYF. The gene calls are TRBV5-1 and TRBJ2-4; D ambiguous. The V and J ends lost 0 bases and 6 bases respectively, with 7 bases between them. The CDR3 extends over 13 amino acids. Germline V gene sequence: CDR1 SGHRS, CDR2 YFSETQ.

V usage is TRBV3-1 and J usage is TRBJ1-1, with unresolved D. The CDR3 covers 13 residues. Germline lookup yields CDR1 LGHDT and CDR2 YNNKEL (reference sequence). V gave up 0 bases and J gave up 4 bases, with 6 bases separating them. The DNA of the CDR3 is TGTGCCAGCAGCCAAGATTGGGGCACTGAAGCTTTCTTT. Residues: CASSQDWGTEAFF.

This sequence joins TRBV7-9 and TRBJ1-4; D gene ambiguous. V was trimmed by 5 bases and J by 5 bases, leaving 12 bases between them. Germline assignment: CDR1 SEHNR and CDR2 FQNEAQ (reference sequence). This CDR3 spans 14 amino acids. CDR3 sequence reads: CASSLLIDNEKLFF. The CDR3 DNA follows: TGTGCCAGCAGCCTCCTTATCGACAATGAAAAACTGTTTTTT.

This clonotype was counted a few times. The chain is built from TRBV20-1 and TRBJ1-3; unclear D gene. The CDR3 covers 12 residues. Germline CDR1 and CDR2: DFQATT and SNEGSKA (reference sequence). V was clipped by 2 bases and J by 5 bases, with 7 bases between them. The CDR3 region has the DNA TGCAGTGCTAGAAGCGACAGAAACACCATATATTTT. This sequence encodes CSARSDRNTIYF.

The V and J genes are TRBV18 and TRBJ1-2; tentatively, D is TRBD1 (5 bases). CDR3 length equals 14 residues. Per germline, CDR1 KGHSH and CDR2 LQKENI. Deletions cut 3 bases from V and 8 bases from J, with 16 bases between. The CDR3 sequence: CASSPAGTPGGYTF. The CDR3 bases are TGTGCCAGCTCACCCGCCGGGACCCCTGGCGGCTACACCTTC.

This clonotype was detected many times. This CDR3 is CASSPPGTIKGYNEQFF. The CDR3 DNA follows: TGTGCCAGCAGTCCACCCGGGACTATTAAGGGCTACAATGAGCAGTTCTTC. This chain joins TRBV27 and TRBJ2-1, with 7 bases that match TRBD2. The germline V gene has CDR1 MNHEY and CDR2 SMNVEV (reference sequence). V was pared by 5 bases and J by 3 bases, with 13 bases of the junction left unmatched. This CDR3 contains 17 residues.

This chain links TRBV6-1 with TRBJ2-7, with 9 bases fitting TRBD1. V lost 7 bases and J lost 4; bases outside the gene matches: 8. The CDR3 has 14 residues. Germline lookup yields CDR1 MNHNS and CDR2 SASEGT. The chain's CDR3 is CASNPTGGGYEQYF. CDR3 bases: TGTGCCAGCAACCCTACAGGGGGCGGATACGAGCAGTACTTC.

The sample holds many counts of this clonotype. The rearrangement uses TRBV14 and TRBJ1-2; perhaps TRBD1 as D (6 bases). Germline V gives CDR1 SGHDN, CDR2 FVKESK. The CDR3 runs to 15 residues. V lost 0 bases and J lost 5, with 13 bases in between. In nucleotides, the CDR3 is TGTGCCAGCAGCCAAGATCCGCGCAGGGGTTATGGCTACACCTTC. Translating it yields CASSQDPRRGYGYTF.